The T cell receptor beta chain described here comes from a study of blood T cell repertoires in COVID-19. Study-level background: Collection of acute and convalescent COVID-19 samples took place in the United States, Italy and Spain. PBMCs, B-cell-depleted T cells, or T cells provided the cDNA or gDNA that made up the material.

As processed by the authors: Nucleated cell number was recorded as an estimate derived from reference gene primer amplification. Repertoires were generated with immunoSEQ multiplex PCR, while TCRdb's copy carries only in-frame clones and drops some. The V and J calls and clone size come from that table; D and trimming were worked out from the DNA. This sample has fewer than 250,000 clones, with around nine tenths found just once. This CDR3 has 13 residues. The germline V and J ends were trimmed by 6 bases and 8 bases, with 16 bases remaining between them. A Seattle source enrolled patients during active infection and followed them longitudinally.

The chain joins TRBV12-3 or TRBV12-4 to TRBJ1-2; maybe TRBD1 (6 bases). The sample consisted of peripheral blood. The clonotype comes from a man in his fifties or sixties with COVID-19, enrolled during active disease. The CDR3 DNA follows: TGTGCCAGCAGGGGAGTAACAGGGAGCGGCTACACCTTC. Its protein product is CASRGVTGSGYTF.